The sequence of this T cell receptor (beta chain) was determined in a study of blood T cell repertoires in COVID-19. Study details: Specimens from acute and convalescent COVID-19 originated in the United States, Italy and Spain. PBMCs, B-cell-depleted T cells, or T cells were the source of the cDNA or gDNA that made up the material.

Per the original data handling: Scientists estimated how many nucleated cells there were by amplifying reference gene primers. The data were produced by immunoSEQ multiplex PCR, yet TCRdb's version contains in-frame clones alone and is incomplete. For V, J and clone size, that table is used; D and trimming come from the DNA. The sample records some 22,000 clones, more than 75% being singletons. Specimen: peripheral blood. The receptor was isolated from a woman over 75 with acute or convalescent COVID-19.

CDR3 DNA: TGCGCCAGCAGCGACCGGGACAGGGCGGTTAGCACAGATACGCAGTATTTT. Translation gives CASSDRDRAVSTDTQYF. The chain joins TRBV4-1 to TRBJ2-3, with TRBD1 identical over 9 bases. Germline-derived CDR1 and CDR2 are MGHRA and YSYEKL. The CDR3 covers 17 residues. Unmatched junction bases numbered 9, after V lost 5 bases and J lost 0 bases.